This T cell receptor beta chain came from a study of shared clonotypes between healthy human individuals. Study-wide results and caveats: Naive CD4 clonotype sharing across four donors was approximately 5.2%.

There are 16 residues in the CDR3. Germline loops: CDR1 SGHRS, CDR2 YFSETQ. V lost 0 bases and J lost 2, with 15 bases in between. This clone came up once. Its cognate antigen is unknown. Naive CD8 cells, CD45RO-negative and positively selected for CCR7, excluded terminally differentiated effector memory CD45RA+ cells. Among the donors, all were Caucasian adults who lived in Nashville, Tennessee. Produced via immunoSEQ multiplex PCR; TCRdb's table is partial and in-frame only. Found here are 760,000 or so clones, roughly 96% of them singletons; the top ten hold under 0.3%. The TCR comes from a man younger than 45 in good health. Sample: naive CD8+ T cells sorted from blood. The rearrangement links TRBV5-1 to TRBJ2-7; D is perhaps TRBD1 or TRBD2 (6 bases each). The CDR3 protein is CASSLEAVGGPYEQYF. CDR3 DNA: TGCGCCAGCAGCTTGGAGGCAGTTGGGGGGCCCTACGAGCAGTACTTC.